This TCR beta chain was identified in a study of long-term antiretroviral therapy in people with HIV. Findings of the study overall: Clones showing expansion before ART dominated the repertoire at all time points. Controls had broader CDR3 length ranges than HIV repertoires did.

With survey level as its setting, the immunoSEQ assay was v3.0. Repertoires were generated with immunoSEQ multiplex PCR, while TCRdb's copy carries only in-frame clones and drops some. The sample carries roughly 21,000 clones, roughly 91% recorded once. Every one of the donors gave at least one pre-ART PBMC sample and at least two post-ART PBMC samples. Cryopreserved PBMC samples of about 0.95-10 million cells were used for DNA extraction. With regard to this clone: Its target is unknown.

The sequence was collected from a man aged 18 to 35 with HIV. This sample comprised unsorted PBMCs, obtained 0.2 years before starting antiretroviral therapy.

CDR3 sequence (DNA): TGTGCCAGCTCACCATTAGCGGGGGAGACCGGGGAGCTGTTTTTT. Translated, it gives CASSPLAGETGELFF. The chain is built from TRBV18 and TRBJ2-2; 9 nucleotides agree with TRBD2. Germline V gene lookup returns CDR1 KGHSH and CDR2 LQKENI. This CDR3 has 15 amino acids. With 2 bases clipped from V and 5 bases from J, the junction kept 3 bases outside the gene matches.